This TCR beta chain came from a study of blood T cell repertoires in COVID-19. Study-wide background: Samples representing acute and convalescent COVID-19 were sourced from the United States, Italy and Spain.

Patients of the Seattle cohort, enrolled during active infection, were followed longitudinally. TCRdb's copy holds only in-frame clones and misses some; the assay was immunoSEQ multiplex PCR. This sample yields about 280,000 clones, of which less than 90% are seen a single time; 10% to 15% belongs to the top ten. CDR1 KGHDR and CDR2 SFDVKD come from the germline V gene. The length of the CDR3 is 17 residues. V lost 4 bases to trimming and J lost 6 bases; unmatched junction nucleotides: 7. The chain carries TRBV24-1 and TRBJ2-3, with TRBD2 matching over 15 bases. The specimen was peripheral blood. The source of this sequence is a woman aged 70 to 79 with COVID-19, enrolled during active disease. The CDR3 DNA sequence: TGTGCCACCAGTGACCCCTACGGACTAGCGGGGGGGGATACGCAGTATTTT. Amino acid sequence: CATSDPYGLAGGDTQYF.